A single T cell receptor beta chain is shown here with its context. Germline CDR1 and CDR2: MNHNS and SASEGT. This CDR3 contains 14 residues. Germline trimming cut 4 bases from V and 7 bases from J; bases unmatched to any gene: 6. The data were taken from a study of hypomethylating agent response in myelodysplastic syndrome. Study context: Response meant complete response or hematologic improvement; all other patients were non-responders.

Bulk bone marrow was analyzed without sorting T-cell subsets. Data came from immunoSEQ multiplex PCR; TCRdb stores just in-frame clones and leaves some out. Of 1,800 or so clones listed, around nine tenths are singletons. The specimen was bone marrow, collected before or after starting hypomethylating agent treatment for myelodysplastic syndrome (not recorded which). This receptor was taken from a human donor with myelodysplastic syndrome. The genes are TRBV6-1 and TRBJ2-1; TRBD1 matches 8 bases. As DNA, the CDR3 is TGTGCCAGCAGTGTTAACAGGGGGGCAAATGAGCAGTTCTTC. Translating it yields CASSVNRGANEQFF.